The 9 T cell receptor beta chains reported below all come from one sample, sequenced in a study of breast tumors, draining lymph nodes, adjacent tissues. Breast cancer patients provided tissue from their axillary draining lymph nodes. MiXCR, applied by TCRdb to the multiplex PCR reads, yields one record per CDR3 protein. Of more than 80,000 distinct CDR3 sequences listed, roughly 29% are singletons. The sequenced material came from axillary lymph node tissue. The origin of the receptors is a female donor with breast cancer. Some clones in this sample may be carry-over from other donors' samples.

This clonotype was seen many times. The V and J genes are TRBV20-1 and TRBJ2-7, with 7 bases that match TRBD1. The germline CDR1 and CDR2 sequences are DFQATT and SNEGSKA (reference sequence). J lost 4 bases, V lost 6 bases, and 3 bases had no gene match. The CDR3 extends over 11 amino acids. The CDR3 coding sequence is TGCAGTGCGACAGGGAGTTACGAGCAGTACTTC. This gives the protein CSATGSYEQYF.

A remark on this clonotype: A read error may explain this, as a much larger clone is one base away. The rearrangement uses TRBV20-1 and TRBJ2-5, with TRBD1 matching over 7 bases. Per germline, CDR1 DFQATT and CDR2 SNEGSKA (reference sequence). This CDR3 comprises 14 residues. Written as DNA, the CDR3 is TGCAGTGCTAGAGTAGTAAGGGGGCGGGCGACCCGGTACTTC. It translates to CSARVVRGRATRYF.

This clonotype was observed a handful of times. Being one base from a much bigger clone, this may be a read error. This chain connects TRBV30 to TRBJ2-5; TRBD2 agrees at 7 bases. From germline, CDR1 is GTSNPN and CDR2 SVGIG (reference sequence). The CDR3 length is 12 residues. V trimming: 6 bases; J trimming: 5 bases; junction bases outside the gene matches: 6. The CDR3: CACQGRGETQYF. In DNA form, the CDR3 reads TGTGCCTGCCAAGGGAGGGGTGAGACCCAGTACTTC.

This clonotype was found many times. Given a much more abundant clone one base away, this may be a read error. Without the conserved terminal phenylalanine or tryptophan, this CDR3 likely stems from a read error. The chain recombines TRBV6-1 with TRBJ2-5; no clear D gene. Trimming pared 1 base from V and 5 bases from J, leaving 11 bases between. This CDR3 spans 14 amino acids. Germline loops: CDR1 MNHNS, CDR2 SASEGT. The chain's CDR3 is CASSEEKGTETQYL. CDR3 DNA: TGTGCCAGCAGTGAAGAAAAGGGCACGGAGACCCAGTACCTC.

A word on this clonotype: This clone may be a read error of a much larger clone one base away. Without the conserved terminal phenylalanine or tryptophan, this CDR3 likely stems from a read error. The DNA is omitted, as the CDR3 cannot be located on it reliably, and the CDR3 follows TCRdb's listing. The chain couples TRBV20-1 to TRBJ2-7; no check of the table's D call, TRBD1, against the DNA was made. Both ends counted, the CDR3 spans 11 residues. From germline, CDR1 is DFQATT and CDR2 SNEGSKA (reference sequence). The CDR3 loop reads CSARTGSEQSL.

This clonotype was seen at least ten times. A much larger clone differs from this one at a single base, so this may be a read error. The rearrangement links TRBV6-5 to TRBJ2-3, with 9 bases lining up with TRBD2. This CDR3 spans 16 amino acids. Germline CDR1 MNHEY, CDR2 SVGAGI. The junction had 8 bases not matched to a gene; V was cut back by 5 bases and J by 2 bases. DNA of the CDR3: TGTGCCAGCAGTCACCTAGCGGGGCGGCACACAGATACGCAGTATTTT. As protein: CASSHLAGRHTDTQYF.

This clonotype was recorded at least ten times. The rearrangement joins TRBV19 to TRBJ1-2; no clear D. The CDR3 covers 13 residues. The V end was cut by 2 bases, the J end by 0 bases, with 4 bases between. Germline-derived CDR1 and CDR2 are LNHDA and SQIVND (reference sequence). CDR3 coding DNA: TGTGCCAGTAGTATACTCTCTAACTATGGCTACACCTTC. It yields the protein CASSILSNYGYTF.

The table lists this clonotype with many counts. The chain has TRBV4-2 and TRBJ2-3, with D hard to call. This CDR3 comprises 14 residues. V shed 3 bases and J shed 10 bases, with 17 bases lying between them. The germline CDR1 and CDR2 sequences are LGHNA and YNFKEQ. In nucleotides, the CDR3 is TGTGCCAGCAGCCATGAATGGGCTCCTCCGGCGCAGTATTTT. This sequence encodes CASSHEWAPPAQYF.

Worth noting for this clonotype: One end of the junction fails to match germline, which may point to a read error. The V and J genes are TRBV6-6 and TRBJ1-4; 7 nucleotides match TRBD1. The germline gives CDR1 MNHNY, CDR2 SVGAGI (reference sequence). The CDR3 extends over 15 amino acids. CDR3 residues: CASSHAPTGYEKLLF. The CDR3 DNA is TGTGCCAGCAGTCACGCTCCGACAGGGTATGAAAAACTGCTTTTT.